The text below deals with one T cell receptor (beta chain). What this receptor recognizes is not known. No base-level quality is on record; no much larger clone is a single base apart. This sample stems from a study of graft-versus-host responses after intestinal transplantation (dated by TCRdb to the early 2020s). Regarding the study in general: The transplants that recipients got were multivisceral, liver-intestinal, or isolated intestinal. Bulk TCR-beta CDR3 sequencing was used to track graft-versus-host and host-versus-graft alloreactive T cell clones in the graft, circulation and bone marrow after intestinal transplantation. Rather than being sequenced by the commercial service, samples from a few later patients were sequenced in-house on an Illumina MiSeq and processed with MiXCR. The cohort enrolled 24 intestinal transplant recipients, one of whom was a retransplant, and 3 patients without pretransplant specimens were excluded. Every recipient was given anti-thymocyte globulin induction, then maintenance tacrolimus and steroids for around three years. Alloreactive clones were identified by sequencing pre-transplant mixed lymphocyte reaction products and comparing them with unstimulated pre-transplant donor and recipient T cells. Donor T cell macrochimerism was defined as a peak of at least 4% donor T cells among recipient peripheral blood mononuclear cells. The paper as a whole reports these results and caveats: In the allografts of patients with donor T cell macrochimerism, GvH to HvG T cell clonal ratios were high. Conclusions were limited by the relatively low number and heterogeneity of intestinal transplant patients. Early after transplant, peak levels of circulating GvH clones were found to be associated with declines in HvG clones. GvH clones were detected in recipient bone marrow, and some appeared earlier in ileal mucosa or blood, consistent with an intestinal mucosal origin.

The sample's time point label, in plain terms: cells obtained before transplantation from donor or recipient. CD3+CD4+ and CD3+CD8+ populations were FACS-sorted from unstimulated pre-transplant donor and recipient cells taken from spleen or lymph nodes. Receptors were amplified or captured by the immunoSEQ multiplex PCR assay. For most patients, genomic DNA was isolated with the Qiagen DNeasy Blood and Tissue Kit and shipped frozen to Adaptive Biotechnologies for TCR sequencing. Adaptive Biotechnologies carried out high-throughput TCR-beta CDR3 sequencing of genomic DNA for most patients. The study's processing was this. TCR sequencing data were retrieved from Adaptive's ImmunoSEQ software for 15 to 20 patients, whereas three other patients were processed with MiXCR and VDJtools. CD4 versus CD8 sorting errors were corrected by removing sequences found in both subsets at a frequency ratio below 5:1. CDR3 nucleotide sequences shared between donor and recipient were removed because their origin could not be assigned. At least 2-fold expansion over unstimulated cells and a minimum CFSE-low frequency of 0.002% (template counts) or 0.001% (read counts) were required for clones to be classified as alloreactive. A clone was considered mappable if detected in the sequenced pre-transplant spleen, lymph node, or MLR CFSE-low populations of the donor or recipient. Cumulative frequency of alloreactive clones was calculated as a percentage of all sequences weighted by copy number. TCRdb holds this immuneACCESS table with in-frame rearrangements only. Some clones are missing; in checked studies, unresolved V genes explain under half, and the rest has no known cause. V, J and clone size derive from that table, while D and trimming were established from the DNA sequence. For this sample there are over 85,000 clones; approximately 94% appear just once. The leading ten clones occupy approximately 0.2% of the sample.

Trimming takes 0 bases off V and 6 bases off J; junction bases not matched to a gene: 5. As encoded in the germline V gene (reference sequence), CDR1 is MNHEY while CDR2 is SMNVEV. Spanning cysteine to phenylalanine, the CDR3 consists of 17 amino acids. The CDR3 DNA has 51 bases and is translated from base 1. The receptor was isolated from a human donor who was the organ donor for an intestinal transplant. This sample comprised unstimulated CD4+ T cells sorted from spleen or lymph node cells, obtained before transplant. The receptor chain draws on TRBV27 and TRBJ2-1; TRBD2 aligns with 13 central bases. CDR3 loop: CASSLSRTSGGTNEQFF. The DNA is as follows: TGTGCCAGCAGTTTATCCAGGACTAGCGGGGGCACCAATGAGCAGTTCTTC.